This T cell receptor (beta chain) was obtained from a study of OX40 agonist ivuxolimab in advanced cancers. Study in general: The dose of intravenous ivuxolimab that patients received every 2 weeks ranged from 0.01 to 10 mg/kg.

The repertoire was sequenced with immunoSEQ multiplex PCR; TCRdb's copy has only in-frame clones and lacks some. The sample contains roughly 20,000 clones, 83% of which appear only once. This CDR3 spans 14 amino acids. V lost 0 bases and J 0 bases, leaving 6 bases between the germline ends. Germline assignment: CDR1 SGHRS and CDR2 YFSETQ. The TCR sequence derives from an adult with an advanced solid tumor such as melanoma, head and neck, liver or kidney cancer. The J gene is TRBJ1-1, the V gene TRBV5-1; the D is unclear. The input for sequencing was CD4+ or CD8+ T cells sorted from blood, taken in a trial of the OX40 agonist ivuxolimab. This chain's CDR3 is CASSLGAMNTEAFF. For the CDR3, the DNA is TGCGCCAGCAGCTTGGGGGCCATGAACACTGAAGCTTTCTTT.